What follows are 10 T cell receptor beta chains derived from one specimen sequenced in a study of blood T cell repertoires in COVID-19. Repertoires were generated with immunoSEQ multiplex PCR, while TCRdb's copy carries only in-frame clones and drops some. Of around 160,000 clones listed, around 85% are singletons. The sample consisted of peripheral blood. The receptor set was obtained from a woman between 35 and 50 years old with active or convalescent COVID-19.

This clone showed up just a few times. This sequence joins TRBV14 and TRBJ1-1, with unresolved D. The CDR3 contains 13 residues. The V gene lost 2 bases and the J gene lost 1 base, with 5 bases spanning the gap. Germline assignment: CDR1 SGHDN and CDR2 FVKESK. The CDR3 DNA reads TGTGCCAGCAGCCAAATAGAGAACACTGAAGCTTTCTTT. Its translation: CASSQIENTEAFF.

This sequence joins TRBV28 and TRBJ1-5, with D possibly TRBD1 on 5 matching bases. Germline V CDR1 and CDR2: MDHEN, SYDVKM. The CDR3 consists of 16 residues. V lost 4 bases and J lost 6, with 19 bases in between. The CDR3 reads CASSSSNQGSRQPQHF. The CDR3 DNA is TGTGCCAGCAGTTCCTCCAACCAGGGTTCACGTCAGCCCCAGCATTTT.

This chain links TRBV5-1 with TRBJ2-3; 11 bases map to TRBD2. Trimming cost V 0 bases and J 0 bases; bases outside gene matches: 9. CDR1 and CDR2 (germline): SGHRS, YFSETQ. CDR3 length equals 19 residues. CDR3 region: CASSLAGTSGQTSTDTQYF. The CDR3 bases are TGCGCCAGCAGCTTGGCCGGGACTAGCGGCCAGACTAGCACAGATACGCAGTATTTT.

This sequence joins TRBV4-1 and TRBJ2-7, with TRBD1 identical over 7 bases. Germline V lookup: CDR1 MGHRA, CDR2 YSYEKL. The junction had 7 bases not matched to a gene; V was cut back by 5 bases and J by 0 bases. The CDR3 extends over 15 amino acids. The CDR3 region has the DNA TGCGCCAGCAGCTTAGCGACAGGGTCCTCCTACGAGCAGTACTTC. Translated, it gives CASSLATGSSYEQYF.

This clone showed up just a few times. The rearrangement joins TRBV28 to TRBJ1-4; 9 bases are shared with TRBD1. CDR1 and CDR2 from the germline V gene are MDHEN and SYDVKM. The V segment lost 6 bases and the J segment 5 bases; nucleotides outside the gene matches: 7. CDR3 length: 15 amino acids. The CDR3 loop is CASRTGQGRNEKLFF. The CDR3 nucleotides read TGTGCCAGCAGAACCGGACAGGGGCGCAATGAAAAACTGTTTTTT.

The sample holds one count of this clone. V is TRBV4-1 and J is TRBJ2-7; 9 bases are a match to TRBD1. In germline, CDR1 is MGHRA, CDR2 YSYEKL. V lost 4 bases, J lost 3 bases, and 7 bases stayed unmatched. CDR3 length: 15 amino acids. The CDR3 loop is CASSPKTGGGYEQYF. CDR3 DNA sequence: TGCGCCAGCAGCCCCAAGACAGGGGGGGGCTACGAGCAGTACTTC.

This clone was seen just once. This chain connects TRBV3-1 (or the pseudogene TRBV3-2) to TRBJ2-1, with D maybe TRBD2 (6 bases). The germline V gene encodes CDR1 LGHDT and CDR2 YNNKEL (reference sequence). V was pared by 3 bases and J by 4 bases, with 22 bases between. This CDR3 is built from 18 residues. The chain's CDR3 is CASSHGAWRGPKYNEQFF. The CDR3 DNA is TGTGCCAGCAGCCACGGGGCCTGGCGGGGCCCCAAATACAATGAGCAGTTCTTC.

The chain is built from TRBV9 and TRBJ2-3; TRBD1 matches at 8 bases. The CDR3 has 15 residues. CDR1 and CDR2 (germline): SGDLS, YYNGEE. The V and J ends lost 4 bases and 2 bases, in that order; junction bases with no gene match: 6. In DNA, the CDR3 is TGTGCCAGCAGCTCTAAGGACAGGGCCACAGATACGCAGTATTTT. It is translated as CASSSKDRATDTQYF. Full variable domain (rest looked up from reference TRBV9 and TRBJ2-3): DSGVTQTPKHLITATGQRVTLRCSPRSGDLSVYWYQQSLDQGLQFLIQYYNGEERAKGNILERFSAQQFPDLHSELNLSSLELGDSALYFCASSSKDRATDTQYFGPGTRLTVL.

The chain is built from TRBV6-5 and TRBJ1-1; perhaps TRBD1 as D (6 bases). Germline V lookup: CDR1 MNHEY, CDR2 SVGAGI. V lost 4 bases to trimming and J lost 2 bases, with 11 bases between them. There are 14 residues in the CDR3. As DNA, the CDR3 is TGTGCCAGCAGTTCCGGACAGCAAAACACTGAAGCTTTCTTT. Residues: CASSSGQQNTEAFF.

This clone was seen more than once but under ten times. V and J are TRBV6-5 and TRBJ1-2; TRBD1 matches at 9 bases. V lost 2 bases, J lost 4 bases, and 5 bases stayed unmatched. The germline CDR1 and CDR2 sequences are MNHEY and SVGAGI. This CDR3 is 15 amino acids long. For the CDR3, the DNA is TGTGCCAGCAGTTACACGGACAGGGGCGGCTATGGCTACACCTTC. Its translation is CASSYTDRGGYGYTF.